This T cell receptor (beta chain) appears in the sequencing data of a study of PD-1 blockade in classical Hodgkin lymphoma. Background on the study: Intravenous infusions of nivolumab 3 mg/kg reached patients every 2 weeks. Whole-study results and caveats: Baseline diversity resembling that of newly diagnosed patients was seen in complete responders.

All patients relapsed after autologous stem cell transplantation, and brentuximab vedotin exposure varied. Each best response was a complete response, a partial response or progressive disease. Repertoires were generated with immunoSEQ multiplex PCR, while TCRdb's copy carries only in-frame clones and drops some. Of around 150,000 clones in the sample, nearly 80% were seen once. This clone is a singleton in its sample. Antigen unknown. The germline gives CDR1 SQVTM, CDR2 ANQGSEA. V lost 6 bases and J lost 0; bases outside the gene matches: 6. This CDR3 is 15 amino acids long. This clonotype originated in a human donor with classical Hodgkin lymphoma. The source was peripheral blood mononuclear cells (PBMCs), collected before the second cycle of nivolumab. The chain employs TRBV29-1 and TRBJ2-3; TRBD2 matches 10 bases. The CDR3 DNA sequence: TGCAGCGTAGAACTAGCGGGGACTAGCACAGATACGCAGTATTTT. It codes for CSVELAGTSTDTQYF.